This T cell receptor beta chain was identified during a study of T cell responses to AZD1222 COVID-19 vaccine. Study observations and caveats: Donors, mostly white British, included more females; clonal diversity was possibly underestimated.

The CDR3 covers 14 residues. The J segment lost 7 bases and the V segment lost 6 bases, leaving 11 bases of the junction unmatched. CDR1 and CDR2 (germline): MDHEN, SYDVKM. Produced via immunoSEQ multiplex PCR; TCRdb's table is partial and in-frame only. The sample consists of about 97,000 clones, around nine tenths of them appearing once. As regards this clone: Its cognate antigen is unknown.

This chain joins TRBV28 and TRBJ1-2; 7 bases fit TRBD1. The clonotype comes from an adult in good health. The source was peripheral blood, collected on day 0 of AZD1222 vaccination. In DNA form, the CDR3 reads TGTGCCAGCAGCCGGCCGACAGGGTCGGGTGGCTACACCTTC. It is translated as CASSRPTGSGGYTF.